Listed here is a single T cell receptor (beta chain). Its antigen is unidentified. The data derive from a study of T cells in localized non-small cell lung cancer. The study's findings and limits: Longer overall survival was linked to higher blood T cell density. Clonality of T cells reached its maximum in uninvolved adjacent lung, surpassing tumor. Turning up in adjacent lung were a median around 60 of the top 100 tumor clones. Without multi-region sequencing, intratumor heterogeneity could not be excluded.

Produced via immunoSEQ multiplex PCR; TCRdb's table is partial and in-frame only. The profile shows about 78,000 clones, almost 85% of them singletons. The CDR3 contains 14 residues. Between the trimmed V and J ends, which lost 6 bases and 0 bases, there was a span of 11 bases. Germline V gene sequence: CDR1 LNHDA, CDR2 SQIVND (reference sequence). This TCR came from a man aged 40-75 years with stage I lung adenocarcinoma. The chain carries TRBV19 and TRBJ1-1; D perhaps matches TRBD1 (5 bases). This specimen consisted of peripheral blood, obtained before any cancer treatment. CDR3 loop: CASRGRVMNTEAFF. DNA for the CDR3: TGTGCCAGTAGGGGACGGGTCATGAACACTGAAGCTTTCTTT.